The 9 T cell receptor beta chains below were found in one sample sequenced in a study of cytomegalovirus exposure and HLA in healthy donors. Primers: 60 Vbeta forward and 13 Jbeta reverse. Here immunoSEQ multiplex PCR was the method, and the copy in TCRdb shows in-frame clones only, minus some. The data show fewer than 150,000 clones, about 80% seen once. The sequenced sample consisted of PBMCs. These receptors all stem from a man between 40 and 49 years old in good health and CMV-seropositive.

The chain is built from TRBV19 and TRBJ1-2, with 7 bases matching TRBD1. V gave up 5 bases and J gave up 8 bases; unmatched junction bases: 14. This CDR3 comprises 15 residues. Germline-derived CDR1 and CDR2 are LNHDA and SQIVND (reference sequence). CDR3 DNA: TGTGCCAGTAGTCCCGTGGACAGGACAGTAAGAGGCTACACCTTC. Its protein product is CASSPVDRTVRGYTF. Full variable domain (outside the CDR3, taken from reference TRBV19 and TRBJ1-2): DGGITQSPKYLFRKEGQNVTLSCEQNLNHDAMYWYRQDPGQGLRLIYYSQIVNDFQKGDIAEGYSVSREKKESFPLTVTSAQKNPTAFYLCASSPVDRTVRGYTFGSGTRLTVV.

The chain links TRBV30 to TRBJ2-1; perhaps TRBD1 as D (5 bases). The CDR3 has 14 residues. The germline V gene encodes CDR1 GTSNPN and CDR2 SVGIG (reference sequence). Trimming removed 2 bases from V and 4 bases from J, with 12 bases in between. The CDR3 nucleotides read TGTGCCTGGAGTTTCGGTAGGGGTTACAATGAGCAGTTCTTC. Encoded protein: CAWSFGRGYNEQFF.

This rearrangement joins TRBV6-5 to TRBJ2-7; 12 bases map to TRBD1. This CDR3 has 15 amino acids. V shed 5 bases and J 6 bases; nucleotides not matched to a gene: 8. CDR1 and CDR2 (germline): MNHEY, SVGAGI. The CDR3 protein is CASSLSGTGGGEQYF. CDR3 coding DNA: TGTGCCAGCAGTCTTTCCGGGACAGGGGGCGGCGAGCAGTACTTC.

The rearrangement uses TRBV4-1 and TRBJ2-1; TRBD2 matches at 12 bases. The CDR3 spans 17 residues. The V gene's germline CDR1 is MGHRA and CDR2 YSYEKL. The V segment lost 0 bases and the J segment 6 bases; nucleotides outside the gene matches: 6. The CDR3 region is CASSQEKATSGSNEQFF. Here the CDR3 DNA reads TGCGCCAGCAGCCAAGAGAAAGCGACTAGCGGGAGCAATGAGCAGTTCTTC.

V is TRBV25-1 and J is TRBJ1-1; the D gene is possibly TRBD1 (5 bases). The length of the CDR3 is 18 residues. Trimming removed 1 base at V and 1 base at J, with 19 bases between. Germline assignment: CDR1 MGHDK and CDR2 SYGVNS. The CDR3 is CASSEFGQDGVWNTEAFF. CDR3 nucleotide sequence: TGTGCCAGCAGTGAATTTGGACAAGATGGGGTTTGGAACACTGAAGCTTTCTTT.

This clone was detected only once. The chain employs TRBV18 and TRBJ2-7; D remains ambiguous. Trimming left V 4 bases short and J 3 bases short, with 7 bases between. The CDR3 has 12 amino acids. CDR1 is KGHSH and CDR2 is LQKENI in the germline V gene. Written as DNA, the CDR3 is TGTGCCAGCTCACTCGACAACTACGAGCAGTACTTC. Amino acid sequence: CASSLDNYEQYF.

V is TRBV10-3 and J is TRBJ1-1; a possible D gene is TRBD1 (6 bases). Germline loops: CDR1 ENHRY, CDR2 SYGVKD. The CDR3 runs 12 residues. V was trimmed by 7 bases and J by 4 bases, leaving 10 bases between them. CDR3 region: CAINREGTEAFF. The CDR3 nucleotides read TGTGCCATCAACAGGGAGGGCACTGAAGCTTTCTTT.

V usage is TRBV5-4 and J usage is TRBJ1-6; 9 bases are a match to TRBD1. Germline lookup yields CDR1 SGHNT and CDR2 YYREEE (reference sequence). This CDR3 has 15 residues. V lost 4 bases and J lost 14; bases outside the gene matches: 13. This CDR3 is CASSTSGQGLSALHF. The CDR3 coding sequence is TGTGCCAGCAGCACCTCGGGACAGGGACTGTCAGCCCTCCACTTT. The entire variable domain, with the rest obtained from reference TRBV5-4 and TRBJ1-6, is as follows: ETGVTQSPTHLIKTRGQQVTLRCSSQSGHNTVSWYQQALGQGPQFIFQYYREEENGRGNFPPRFSGLQFPNYSSELNVNALELDDSALYLCASSTSGQGLSALHFGNGTRLTVT.

This clone occurred once. The genes are TRBV4-1 and TRBJ1-5; D may be TRBD1 (6 bases). This CDR3 is 16 amino acids long. Germline CDR1 MGHRA, CDR2 YSYEKL. The ends were cut back, 1 base at V and 0 bases at J, with 10 bases in the middle. The chain's CDR3 is CASSQAGTPSNQPQHF. CDR3 in DNA: TGCGCCAGCAGCCAAGCTGGGACACCTAGCAATCAGCCCCAGCATTTT.